Below, one T cell receptor (beta chain) is given with its context. This clonotype has at least ten counts. Its recognized antigen is unknown. No base qualities exist here, and no much larger clone lies one base off it. Inclusive of the bounding cysteine and phenylalanine, the CDR3 is 13 residues long. CDR3 DNA only is kept here, 39 bases in frame from base 1. Based on the germline V gene (reference sequence), the CDR1 and CDR2 sequences are MNHNY and SVGAGI. At the junction V is shortened by 7 bases and J by 10 bases, with 16 bases in between. In the paper's terms, the time point label means: healthy volunteer bleed at 2 weeks. Total RNA was isolated from unfractionated whole blood collected in Tempus Blood RNA tubes. About 5 healthy volunteers served as TCR sequencing controls and were bled at day 0, 2 weeks and 6 weeks. This sample stems from a study of human T cells and chemical hapten exposure (TCRdb year 2021). For the wider study: Libraries were pooled for sequencing, and variation in per-sample TCR yields was attributed mainly to small differences in library volumes within the pool. Each blood RNA sample was used to sequence both TCR alpha and TCR beta chains. The study tracked peripheral blood TCR repertoire changes in vivo during primary and secondary sensitization to the hapten diphenylcyclopropenone (DPC) in alopecia patients.

The library was generated by RACE. This sample was sequenced with a NextSeq 500. Library preparation attached unique molecular identifiers to individual cDNA molecules for quantitative, reproducible TCR counting. In the source study's methods: The median number of TCRs per sample was roughly 98,000, ranging from roughly 23,224 to 690,600. The Decombinator software suite was used to annotate V, J and CDR3 in the TCR reads. To make PS versus PT1 abundance plots, every sample was subsampled to the same number of TCRs (28,000). TCRs were defined as expanded if absent before sensitization and observed at least eight times at the 2-week time point. In-frame beta chains were kept once TCRdb had trimmed the public reads at Q25 with fastp and called clones with MiXCR. CDR3 protein duplicates are merged, each entry listing the most common genes and DNA. TCRdb, not the authors, supplied the V and J calls. The sample contains approximately 33,000 distinct CDR3 sequences, around 7% of them found a single time. The top ten hold almost 10% of the sample.

Paper-wide results and their limitations: The number of TCRs above 1 in 1000 frequency did not change with DPC sensitization; there was no evidence of global repertoire structure alterations. After repeated subsampling, the strength of the expansion versus patch-test correlation and the threshold at which it became significant changed.

The sequence links TRBV6-6 to TRBJ1-4; TRBD1 could be the D gene, as 6 bases match. The specimen sequenced was whole blood. The TCR originated in a human donor in good health. Some clones in this sample may be carry-over from other donors' samples. The CDR3 has the sequence CASTWGARGKLFF. The DNA sequence follows: TGTGCCAGCACCTGGGGGGCTCGCGGAAAACTGTTTTTT.